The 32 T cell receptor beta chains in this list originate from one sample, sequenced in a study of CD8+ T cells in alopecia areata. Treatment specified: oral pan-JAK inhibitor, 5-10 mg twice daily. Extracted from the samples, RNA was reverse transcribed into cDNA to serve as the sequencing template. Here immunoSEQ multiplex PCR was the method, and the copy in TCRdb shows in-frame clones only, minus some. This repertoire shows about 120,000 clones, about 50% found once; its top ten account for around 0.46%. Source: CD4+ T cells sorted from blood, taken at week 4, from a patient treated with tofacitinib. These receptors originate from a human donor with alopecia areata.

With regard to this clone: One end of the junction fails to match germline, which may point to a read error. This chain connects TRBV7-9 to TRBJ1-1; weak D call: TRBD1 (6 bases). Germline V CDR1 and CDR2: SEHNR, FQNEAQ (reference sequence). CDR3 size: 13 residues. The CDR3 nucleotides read TGTGCCAGCAGCTTACAGGGGAACAGTGAAGCTTTCTTT. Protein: CASSLQGNSEAFF. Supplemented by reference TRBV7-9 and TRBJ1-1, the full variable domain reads DTGVSQNPRHKITKRGQNVTFRCDPISEHNRLYWYRQTLGQGPEFLTYFQNEAQLEKSRLLSDRFSAERPKGSFSTLEIQRTEQGDSAMYLCASSLQGNSEAFFGQGTRLTVV.

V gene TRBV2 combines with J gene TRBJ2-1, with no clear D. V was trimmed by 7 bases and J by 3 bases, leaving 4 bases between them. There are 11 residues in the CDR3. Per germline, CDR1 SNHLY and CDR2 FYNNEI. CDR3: CASNFYNEQFF. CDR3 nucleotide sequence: TGTGCCAGCAACTTCTACAATGAGCAGTTCTTC.

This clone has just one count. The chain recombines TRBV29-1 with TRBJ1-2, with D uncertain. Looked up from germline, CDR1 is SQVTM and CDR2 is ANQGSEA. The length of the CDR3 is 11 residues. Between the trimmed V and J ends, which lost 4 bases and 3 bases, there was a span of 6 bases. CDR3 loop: CSVGVDYGYTF. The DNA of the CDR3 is TGCAGCGTTGGAGTTGACTATGGCTACACCTTC.

DNA of the CDR3: TGTGCCTGGAGTCCCTTAACAGGGACGGCGGAGCAGTTCTTC. Encoded protein: CAWSPLTGTAEQFF. The rearrangement uses TRBV30 and TRBJ2-1; possible D gene TRBD1, 6 bases. V shed 2 bases and J shed 10 bases, with 18 bases lying between them. The CDR3 runs to 14 residues. The V gene's germline CDR1 is GTSNPN and CDR2 SVGIG (reference sequence).

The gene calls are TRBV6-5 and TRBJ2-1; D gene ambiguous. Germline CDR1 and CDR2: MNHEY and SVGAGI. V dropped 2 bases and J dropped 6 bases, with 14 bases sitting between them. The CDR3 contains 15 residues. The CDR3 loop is CASSYESVRTNEQFF. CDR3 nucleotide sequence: TGTGCCAGCAGTTACGAATCGGTGCGGACCAATGAGCAGTTCTTC.

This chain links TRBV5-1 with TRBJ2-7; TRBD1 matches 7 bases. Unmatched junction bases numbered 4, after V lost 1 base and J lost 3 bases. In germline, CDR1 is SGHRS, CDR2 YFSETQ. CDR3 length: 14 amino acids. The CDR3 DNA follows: TGCGCCAGCAGCTTGACAGGGGACGTCTACGAGCAGTACTTC. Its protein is CASSLTGDVYEQYF.

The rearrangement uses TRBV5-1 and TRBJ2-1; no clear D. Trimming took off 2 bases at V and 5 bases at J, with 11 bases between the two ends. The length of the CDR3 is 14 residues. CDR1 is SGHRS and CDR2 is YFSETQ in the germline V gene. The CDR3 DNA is TGCGCCAGCAGCTTCCGCCCCCTTGACAATGAGCAGTTCTTC. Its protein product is CASSFRPLDNEQFF.

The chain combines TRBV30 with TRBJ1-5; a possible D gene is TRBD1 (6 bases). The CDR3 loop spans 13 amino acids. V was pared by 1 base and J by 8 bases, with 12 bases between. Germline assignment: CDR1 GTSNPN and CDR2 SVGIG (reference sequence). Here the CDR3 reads CAWSEGGMKPQHF. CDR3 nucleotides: TGTGCCTGGAGTGAGGGGGGTATGAAGCCCCAGCATTTT.

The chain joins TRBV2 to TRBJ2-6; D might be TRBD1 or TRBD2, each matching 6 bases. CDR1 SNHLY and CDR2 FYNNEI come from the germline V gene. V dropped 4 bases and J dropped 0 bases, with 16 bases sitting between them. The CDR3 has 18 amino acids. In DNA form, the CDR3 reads TGTGCCAGCAGTGGGGGGGCAGGCACCAGCTCTGGGGCCAACGTCCTGACTTTC. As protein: CASSGGAGTSSGANVLTF.

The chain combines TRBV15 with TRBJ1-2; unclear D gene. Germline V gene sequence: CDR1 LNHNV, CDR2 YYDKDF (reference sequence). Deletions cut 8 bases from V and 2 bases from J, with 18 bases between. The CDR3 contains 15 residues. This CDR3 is CATLGRVGENYGYTF. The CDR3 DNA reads TGTGCCACCTTAGGGAGGGTCGGGGAGAACTATGGCTACACCTTC.

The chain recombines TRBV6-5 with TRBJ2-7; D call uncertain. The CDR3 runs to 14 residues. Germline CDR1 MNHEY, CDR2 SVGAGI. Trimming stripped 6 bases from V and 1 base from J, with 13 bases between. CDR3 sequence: CASRLRWSSYEQYF. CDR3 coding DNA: TGTGCCAGCAGACTGAGGTGGAGTTCCTACGAGCAGTACTTC.

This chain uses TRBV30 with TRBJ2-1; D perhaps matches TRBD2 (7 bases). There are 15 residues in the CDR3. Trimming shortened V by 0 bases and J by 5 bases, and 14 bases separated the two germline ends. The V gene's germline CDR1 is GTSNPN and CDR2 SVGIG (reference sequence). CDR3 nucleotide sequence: TGTGCCTGGAGTGTAGCCGGGGGGCTGAACAATGAGCAGTTCTTC. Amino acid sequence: CAWSVAGGLNNEQFF.

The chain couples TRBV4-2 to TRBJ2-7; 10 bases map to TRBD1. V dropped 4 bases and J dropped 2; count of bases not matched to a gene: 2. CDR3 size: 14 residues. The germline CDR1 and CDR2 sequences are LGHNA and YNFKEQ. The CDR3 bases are TGTGCCAGCAGCCCGGGACAGGGGACCTACGAGCAGTACTTC. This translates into CASSPGQGTYEQYF.

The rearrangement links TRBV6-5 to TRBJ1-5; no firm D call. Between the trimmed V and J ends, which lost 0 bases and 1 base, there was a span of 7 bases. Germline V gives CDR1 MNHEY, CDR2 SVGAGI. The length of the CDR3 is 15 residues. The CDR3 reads CASSYSGWSNQPQHF. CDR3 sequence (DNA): TGTGCCAGCAGTTACTCCGGGTGGAGCAATCAGCCCCAGCATTTT.

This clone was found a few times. CDR3 coding DNA: TGCGCCAGCAGCCAAAGCGGACAGATAACAGATACGCAGTATTTT. Translation: CASSQSGQITDTQYF. V gene TRBV4-1 combines with J gene TRBJ2-3, with a weak D call TRBD1 (6 bases). This CDR3 region has 15 residues. In germline, CDR1 is MGHRA, CDR2 YSYEKL. V was pared by 2 bases and J by 3 bases, with 12 bases between.

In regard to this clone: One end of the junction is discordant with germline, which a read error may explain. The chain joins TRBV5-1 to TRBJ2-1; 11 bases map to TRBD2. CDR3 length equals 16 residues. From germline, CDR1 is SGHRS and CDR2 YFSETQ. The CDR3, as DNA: TGCGCCAGCAGCTTTACTAGCGGGAGTTCCTCCAATGAGCAGTTCTTC. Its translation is CASSFTSGSSSNEQFF.

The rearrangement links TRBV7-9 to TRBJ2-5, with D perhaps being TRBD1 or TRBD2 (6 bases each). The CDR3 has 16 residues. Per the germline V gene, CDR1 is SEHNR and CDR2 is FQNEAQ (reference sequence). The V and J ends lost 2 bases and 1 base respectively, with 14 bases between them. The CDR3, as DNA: TGTGCCAGCAGCTTAAGGTTTGGAGGGGGCCAAGAGACCCAGTACTTC. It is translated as CASSLRFGGGQETQYF.

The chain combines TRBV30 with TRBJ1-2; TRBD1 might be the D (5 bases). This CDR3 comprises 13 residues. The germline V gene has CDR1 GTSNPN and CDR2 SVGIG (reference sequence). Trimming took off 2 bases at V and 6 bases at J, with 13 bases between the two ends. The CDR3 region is CAWSSLRTNGYTF. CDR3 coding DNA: TGTGCCTGGAGTTCCCTCCGGACAAATGGCTACACCTTC.

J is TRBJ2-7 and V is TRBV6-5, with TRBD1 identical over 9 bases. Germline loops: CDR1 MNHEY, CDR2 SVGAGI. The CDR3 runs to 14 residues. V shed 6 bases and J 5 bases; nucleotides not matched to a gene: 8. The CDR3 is CASSSGTGPNEQYF. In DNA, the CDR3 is TGTGCCAGCAGCTCCGGGACAGGGCCCAACGAGCAGTACTTC.

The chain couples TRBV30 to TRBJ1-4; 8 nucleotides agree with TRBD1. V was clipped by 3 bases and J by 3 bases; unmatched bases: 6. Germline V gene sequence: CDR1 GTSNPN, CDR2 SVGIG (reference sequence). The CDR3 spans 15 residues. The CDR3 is CAWRGGQGSNEKLFF. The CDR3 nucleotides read TGTGCCTGGAGGGGAGGACAGGGATCTAATGAAAAACTGTTTTTT.

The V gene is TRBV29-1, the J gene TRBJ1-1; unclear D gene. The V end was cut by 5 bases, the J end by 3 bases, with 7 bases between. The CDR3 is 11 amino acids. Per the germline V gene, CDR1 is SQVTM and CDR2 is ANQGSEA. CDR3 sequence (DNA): TGCAGCGTTTACAGCTACACTGAAGCTTTCTTT. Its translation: CSVYSYTEAFF.

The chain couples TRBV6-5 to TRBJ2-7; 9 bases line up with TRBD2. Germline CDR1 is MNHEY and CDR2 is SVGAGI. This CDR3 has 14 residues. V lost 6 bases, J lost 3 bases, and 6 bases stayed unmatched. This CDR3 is CASRSLAGFYEQYF. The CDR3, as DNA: TGTGCCAGCAGATCCCTAGCGGGGTTCTACGAGCAGTACTTC.

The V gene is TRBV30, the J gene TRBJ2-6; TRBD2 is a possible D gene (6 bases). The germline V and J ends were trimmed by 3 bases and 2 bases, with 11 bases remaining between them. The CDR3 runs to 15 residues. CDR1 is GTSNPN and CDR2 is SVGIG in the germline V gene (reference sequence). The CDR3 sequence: CAWRGGRTGANVLTF. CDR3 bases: TGTGCCTGGAGGGGAGGTAGGACTGGGGCCAACGTCCTGACTTTC.

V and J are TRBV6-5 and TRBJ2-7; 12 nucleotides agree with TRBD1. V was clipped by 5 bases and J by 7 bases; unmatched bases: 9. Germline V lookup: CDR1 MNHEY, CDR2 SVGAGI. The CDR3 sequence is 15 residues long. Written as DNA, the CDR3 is TGTGCCAGCAGTAAACCGGGACAGGGGGCGGGAGAGCAGTACTTC. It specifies CASSKPGQGAGEQYF.

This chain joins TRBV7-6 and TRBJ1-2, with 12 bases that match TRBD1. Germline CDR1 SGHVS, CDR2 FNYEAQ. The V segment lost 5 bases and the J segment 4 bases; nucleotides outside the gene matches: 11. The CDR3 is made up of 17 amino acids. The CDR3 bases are TGTGCCAGCAGCACCGGGACAGGGGGCGCAGCGGGCTATGGCTACACCTTC. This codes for CASSTGTGGAAGYGYTF.

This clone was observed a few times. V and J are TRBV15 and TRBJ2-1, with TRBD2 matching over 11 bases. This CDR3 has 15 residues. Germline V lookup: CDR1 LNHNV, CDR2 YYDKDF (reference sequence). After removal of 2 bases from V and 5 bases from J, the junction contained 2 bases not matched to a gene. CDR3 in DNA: TGTGCCACCAGCAGACCGGGACTAGCGGACAATGAGCAGTTCTTC. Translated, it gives CATSRPGLADNEQFF.

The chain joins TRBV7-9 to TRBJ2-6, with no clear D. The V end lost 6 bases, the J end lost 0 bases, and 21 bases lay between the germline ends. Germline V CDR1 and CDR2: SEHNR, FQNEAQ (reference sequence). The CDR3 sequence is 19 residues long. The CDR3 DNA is TGTGCCAGCAGGATCACTTCTGGACCTCCCTCCTCTGGGGCCAACGTCCTGACTTTC. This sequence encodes CASRITSGPPSSGANVLTF.

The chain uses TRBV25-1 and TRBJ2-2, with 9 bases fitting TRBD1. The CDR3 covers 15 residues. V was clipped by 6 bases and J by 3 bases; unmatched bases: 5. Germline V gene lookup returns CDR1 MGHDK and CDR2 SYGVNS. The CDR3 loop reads CASSDHRGHTGELFF. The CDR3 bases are TGTGCCAGCAGCGATCACAGGGGGCACACCGGGGAGCTGTTTTTT.

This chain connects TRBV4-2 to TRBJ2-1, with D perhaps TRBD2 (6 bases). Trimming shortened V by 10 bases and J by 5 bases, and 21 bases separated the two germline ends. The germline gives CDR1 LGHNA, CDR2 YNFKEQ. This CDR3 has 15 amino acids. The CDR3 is CATSEAASENNEQFF. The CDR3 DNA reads TGTGCCACCTCAGAGGCGGCTAGCGAGAACAATGAGCAGTTCTTC.

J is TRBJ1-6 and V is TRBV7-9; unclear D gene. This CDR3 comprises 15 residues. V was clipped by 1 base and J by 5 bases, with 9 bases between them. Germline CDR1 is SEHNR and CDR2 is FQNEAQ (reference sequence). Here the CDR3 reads CASSLGAGHNSPLHF. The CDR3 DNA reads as TGTGCCAGCAGCTTAGGGGCAGGCCATAATTCACCCCTCCACTTT.

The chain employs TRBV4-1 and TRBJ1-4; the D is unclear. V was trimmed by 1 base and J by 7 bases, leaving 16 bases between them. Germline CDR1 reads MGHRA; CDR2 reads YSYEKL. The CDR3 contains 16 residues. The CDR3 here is CASSQGVAAGGEKLFF. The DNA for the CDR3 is TGCGCCAGCAGCCAAGGAGTAGCCGCGGGAGGTGAAAAACTGTTTTTT.

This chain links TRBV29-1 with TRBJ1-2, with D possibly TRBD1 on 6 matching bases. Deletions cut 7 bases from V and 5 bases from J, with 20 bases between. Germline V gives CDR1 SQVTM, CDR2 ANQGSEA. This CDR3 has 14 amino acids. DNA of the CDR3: TGCAGCGACTCACAGGGCTGGGGGCCATATGGCTACACCTTC. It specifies CSDSQGWGPYGYTF. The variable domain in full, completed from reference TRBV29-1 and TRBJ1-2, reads SAVISQKPSRDICQRGTSLTIQCQVDSQVTMMFWYRQQPGQSLTLIATANQGSEATYESGFVIDKFPISRPNLTFSTLTVSNMSPEDSSIYLCSDSQGWGPYGYTFGSGTRLTVV.